The 16 T cell receptor beta chains reported below all come from one sample, sequenced in a study of blood T cell repertoires in COVID-19. Measured with immunoSEQ multiplex PCR; TCRdb has only the in-frame clones, and not every one. The sample contains 100,000 to 150,000 clones, around 87% of which appear only once. The source material was peripheral blood. These receptors were taken from a middle-aged man with acute or convalescent COVID-19.

The rearrangement links TRBV7-2 to TRBJ1-4, with 8 bases lining up with TRBD1. V lost 5 bases, J lost 9 bases, and 8 bases stayed unmatched. This CDR3 is built from 14 residues. Germline V gene data show CDR1 as SGHTA and CDR2 as FQGNSA. CDR3 residues: CASSPRWTGKKLFF. DNA for the CDR3: TGTGCCAGCAGCCCCCGGTGGACAGGGAAAAAACTGTTTTTT.

The chain couples TRBV19 to TRBJ2-2, with no clear D. V lost 5 bases to trimming and J lost 0 bases, with 10 bases between them. This CDR3 spans 15 amino acids. Germline CDR1 reads LNHDA; CDR2 reads SQIVND (reference sequence). The CDR3 reads CASSFKSANTGELFF. The CDR3 region has the DNA TGTGCCAGTAGTTTTAAGTCAGCGAACACCGGGGAGCTGTTTTTT.

V and J are TRBV7-2 and TRBJ1-2; D gene uncertain. Germline V lookup: CDR1 SGHTA, CDR2 FQGNSA. CDR3 length: 14 residues. The V gene lost 1 base and the J gene lost 4 bases, with 10 bases spanning the gap. CDR3 residues: CASSLGLAGYGYTF. CDR3 bases: TGTGCCAGCAGCTTAGGTCTGGCAGGCTATGGCTACACCTTC. Together with reference TRBV7-2 and TRBJ1-2, the CDR3 gives the full variable domain: GAGVSQSPSNKVTEKGKDVELRCDPISGHTALYWYRQSLGQGLEFLIYFQGNSAPDKSGLPSDRFSAERTGGSVSTLTIQRTQQEDSAVYLCASSLGLAGYGYTFGSGTRLTVV.

This clone appeared a few times. The rearrangement links TRBV5-1 to TRBJ2-7; D is uncertain. Trimming left V 0 bases short and J 5 bases short, with 21 bases between. The CDR3 sequence is 17 residues long. Germline V gene lookup returns CDR1 SGHRS and CDR2 YFSETQ. The CDR3 nucleotides read TGCGCCAGCAGCTTGGATGTGATGGGTCTACAGCCACACGAGCAGTACTTC. Translating gives CASSLDVMGLQPHEQYF.

This chain joins TRBV24-1 and TRBJ2-1, with 9 nucleotides matching TRBD2. The CDR3 length is 16 residues. Germline V CDR1 and CDR2: KGHDR, SFDVKD. V lost 5 bases and J lost 7; bases outside the gene matches: 11. The CDR3 sequence is CATSGVAGAGRNEQFF. CDR3 in DNA: TGTGCCACCAGTGGGGTAGCGGGAGCGGGTAGGAATGAGCAGTTCTTC.

The chain uses TRBV11-1 and TRBJ2-7; 8 bases agree with TRBD1. The CDR3 is 16 residues long. The junction had 8 bases not matched to a gene; V was cut back by 1 base and J by 3 bases. CDR1 is SGHAT and CDR2 is FQDESV in the germline V gene (reference sequence). CDR3 nucleotide sequence: TGTGCCAGCAGCTTAGGATTGTGGGGGACAGGCTACGAGCAGTACTTC. This codes for CASSLGLWGTGYEQYF.

J is TRBJ1-1 and V is TRBV11-2, with D unresolved. This CDR3 region has 15 residues. Germline lookup yields CDR1 SGHAT and CDR2 FQNNGV. V gave up 4 bases and J gave up 0 bases, with 12 bases separating them. The CDR3 sequence: CASSSLSLMNTEAFF. Here the CDR3 DNA reads TGTGCCAGCAGCTCCCTAAGTCTTATGAACACTGAAGCTTTCTTT.

V gene TRBV30 combines with J gene TRBJ1-5; tentatively, D is TRBD1 (5 bases). Trimming removed 3 bases at V and 0 bases at J, with 21 bases between. Germline-derived CDR1 and CDR2 are GTSNPN and SVGIG (reference sequence). This CDR3 has 18 amino acids. This CDR3 reads CAWSPSNRIGHSNQPQHF. CDR3 coding DNA: TGTGCCTGGAGCCCCTCGAACAGGATTGGGCATAGCAATCAGCCCCAGCATTTT.

CDR3 nucleotide sequence: TGTGCCAGCAGCTTAATTAGTAGCCCCCTCTCCTACGAGCAGTACTTC. Its protein is CASSLISSPLSYEQYF. This chain uses TRBV7-2 with TRBJ2-7; the D is unclear. The CDR3 sequence is 16 residues long. Per the germline V gene, CDR1 is SGHTA and CDR2 is FQGNSA. V was pared by 2 bases and J by 0 bases, with 14 bases between.

V and J are TRBV5-1 and TRBJ1-5; 9 bases are shared with TRBD1. Germline V gene data show CDR1 as SGHRS and CDR2 as YFSETQ. V was clipped by 4 bases and J by 3 bases; unmatched bases: 2. The CDR3 consists of 14 residues. The CDR3 spells CASSRTGDNQPQHF. DNA for the CDR3: TGCGCCAGCAGCCGGACAGGGGACAATCAGCCCCAGCATTTT.

The chain recombines TRBV7-8 with TRBJ1-4; D not resolved. CDR1 is SGHVS, CDR2 FQNEAQ, per germline. V lost 6 bases to trimming and J lost 4 bases, with 9 bases between them. The CDR3 has 13 residues. CDR3 sequence reads: CASRGGFNEKLFF. The CDR3 DNA follows: TGTGCCAGCAGAGGAGGGTTTAATGAAAAACTGTTTTTT.

Only one count was recorded for this clone. The rearrangement joins TRBV7-9 to TRBJ2-6; TRBD1 matches 9 bases. Germline CDR1 SEHNR, CDR2 FQNEAQ (reference sequence). J gave up 2 bases and V 4 bases, and 0 bases lay outside the gene matches. This CDR3 spans 15 amino acids. The CDR3 reads CASSWTGAGANVLTF. DNA of the CDR3: TGTGCCAGCAGCTGGACAGGGGCTGGGGCCAACGTCCTGACTTTC.

This chain joins TRBV11-2 and TRBJ2-1; TRBD1 aligns across 7 bases. In germline, CDR1 is SGHAT, CDR2 FQNNGV. The length of the CDR3 is 17 residues. Unmatched junction bases numbered 13, after V lost 0 bases and J lost 8 bases. For the CDR3, the DNA is TGTGCCAGCAGCTTAGAAATAGACAGGGTGCAAAGGGATGAGCAGTTCTTC. It yields the protein CASSLEIDRVQRDEQFF.

The chain recombines TRBV2 with TRBJ2-1; weak D call: TRBD1 (6 bases). Germline V lookup: CDR1 SNHLY, CDR2 FYNNEI. V was cut by 6 bases and J by 7 bases, with 7 bases left in between. This CDR3 region has 11 residues. CDR3 in amino acids: CASRQGNEQFF. CDR3 bases: TGTGCCAGCAGGCAGGGGAATGAGCAGTTCTTC. The whole variable domain, remainder taken from reference TRBV2 and TRBJ2-1, is EPEVTQTPSHQVTQMGQEVILRCVPISNHLYFYWYRQILGQKVEFLVSFYNNEISEKSEIFDDQFSVERPDGSNFTLKIRSTKLEDSAMYFCASRQGNEQFFGPGTRLTVL.

The genes are TRBV15 and TRBJ2-1; 11 bases line up with TRBD2. V lost 3 bases, J lost 10 bases, and 11 bases stayed unmatched. The CDR3 contains 16 residues. CDR1 is LNHNV and CDR2 is YYDKDF in the germline V gene (reference sequence). The CDR3 spells CATSSETSGSNQEQFF. CDR3 coding DNA: TGTGCCACCAGCAGTGAAACTAGCGGGAGTAATCAGGAGCAGTTCTTC.

The J gene is TRBJ1-1, the V gene TRBV15, with D tentatively TRBD1 (6 bases). The ends were cut back, 5 bases at V and 0 bases at J, with 10 bases in the middle. Germline-derived CDR1 and CDR2 are LNHNV and YYDKDF (reference sequence). The CDR3 runs 14 residues. For the CDR3, the DNA is TGTGCCACCAGCGGTGACAGGTTGAACACTGAAGCTTTCTTT. Encoded protein: CATSGDRLNTEAFF.